This T cell receptor (beta chain) originates from a study of blood T cell repertoires in COVID-19. Overall study: Samples of COVID-19 (acute and convalescent) were obtained from the United States, Italy and Spain. PBMCs, B-cell-depleted T cells, or T cells were the source of the cDNA or gDNA that made up the material.

V was cut by 2 bases and J by 2 bases, with 12 bases left in between. The CDR3 spans 15 residues. The V gene's germline CDR1 is KGHSH and CDR2 LQKENI. Here immunoSEQ multiplex PCR was the method, and the copy in TCRdb shows in-frame clones only, minus some. The data hold 150,000 to 170,000 clones, with 75% to 95% observed a single time. The TCR originated in a man in his forties or fifties with acute or convalescent COVID-19. Sequenced material: peripheral blood. This rearrangement joins TRBV18 to TRBJ1-1, with a weak D call TRBD1 (5 bases). The CDR3 reads CASSPTGGDNTEAFF. CDR3 coding DNA: TGTGCCAGCTCACCAACGGGGGGGGACAACACTGAAGCTTTCTTT. Full variable domain (remainder filled in from reference TRBV18 and TRBJ1-1): NAGVMQNPRHLVRRRGQEARLRCSPMKGHSHVYWYRQLPEEGLKFMVYLQKENIIDESGMPKERFSAEFPKEGPSILRIQQVVRGDSAAYFCASSPTGGDNTEAFFGQGTRLTVV.